Shown below are 7 T cell receptor beta chains from a single sample sequenced in a study of T cell responses to AZD1222 COVID-19 vaccine. Measured with immunoSEQ multiplex PCR; TCRdb has only the in-frame clones, and not every one. The data hold over 150,000 clones, with 80% to 95% observed a single time. Source: peripheral blood, taken 28 days after the second AZD1222 dose. The source is an adult who received the AZD1222 COVID-19 vaccine.

The CDR3 loop is CASSLVGGIDTEAFF. The DNA for the CDR3 is TGTGCCAGCAGCTTAGTGGGGGGGATTGACACTGAAGCTTTCTTT. The chain is built from TRBV7-9 and TRBJ1-1; D may be TRBD1 (5 bases). This CDR3 region has 15 residues. In germline, CDR1 is SEHNR, CDR2 FQNEAQ (reference sequence). V lost 1 base and J 3 bases, leaving 12 bases between the germline ends.

This chain uses TRBV6-5 with TRBJ2-7; D is ambiguous. CDR1 is MNHEY and CDR2 is SVGAGI in the germline V gene. The CDR3 runs 13 residues. Trimming stripped 6 bases from V and 2 bases from J, with 11 bases between. The CDR3 is CASSADNPYEQYF. Written as DNA, the CDR3 is TGTGCCAGCAGCGCCGACAATCCCTACGAGCAGTACTTC.

This clone was counted only a few times. The genes are TRBV11-1 and TRBJ1-1; D is unresolved. V lost 4 bases and J 5 bases, leaving 5 bases between the germline ends. CDR1 is SGHAT, CDR2 FQDESV, per germline (reference sequence). CDR3 length: 11 residues. The CDR3 coding sequence is TGTGCCAGCAGCTCGTATACTGAAGCTTTCTTT. This translates into CASSSYTEAFF.

The chain couples TRBV7-7 to TRBJ2-1; TRBD1 is a possible D gene (5 bases). CDR3 size: 13 residues. Deletions cut 1 base from V and 5 bases from J, with 6 bases between. CDR1 is SSHAT, CDR2 FNYEAQ, per germline (reference sequence). The CDR3: CASSLGRDNEQFF. The DNA for the CDR3 is TGTGCCAGCAGCTTAGGCAGGGACAATGAGCAGTTCTTC.

This chain connects TRBV3-1 (or the pseudogene TRBV3-2) to TRBJ1-3, with a possible D match to TRBD1 (6 bases). The CDR3 is made up of 16 amino acids. V lost 0 bases, J lost 0 bases, and 9 bases lay in between. The germline V gene has CDR1 LGHDT and CDR2 YNNKEL (reference sequence). The CDR3 DNA follows: TGTGCCAGCAGCCAAGATTTGGGGGCCTCTGGAAACACCATATATTTT. It is translated as CASSQDLGASGNTIYF.

The V gene is TRBV20-1, the J gene TRBJ2-5; D remains unclear. The ends were cut back, 6 bases at V and 8 bases at J, with 10 bases in the middle. Germline-derived CDR1 and CDR2 are DFQATT and SNEGSKA (reference sequence). The CDR3 extends over 10 amino acids. CDR3 amino acids: CSAPLVTQYF. The CDR3 coding sequence is TGCAGTGCGCCTTTGGTCACCCAGTACTTC.

The rearrangement joins TRBV10-3 to TRBJ2-7, with D perhaps given as TRBD1 or TRBD2 (5 bases each). CDR1 is ENHRY and CDR2 is SYGVKD in the germline V gene. This CDR3 region has 14 residues. The ends were cut back, 8 bases at V and 0 bases at J, with 14 bases in the middle. Here the CDR3 DNA reads TGTGCCATCGGGGGAACAGCCCCCTCCTACGAGCAGTACTTC. It specifies CAIGGTAPSYEQYF.